These 26 T cell receptor beta chains were all obtained from the same sample, sequenced in a study of T cell repertoires in cytomegalovirus infection. TCRdb re-called the reads through MiXCR, storing one row per CDR3 protein. The profile shows 200,000 to 300,000 distinct CDR3 sequences, 9% to 15% of them singletons. Sequencing was done on a sample of PBMCs. These TCRs come from a human donor in good health (CMV status not recorded). Some clones in this sample may be carry-over from other donors' samples.

This clonotype came up a few times. The CDR3 coding sequence is TGTGCCAGCAGTTACTCGCGACAGGGAAACAATGAGCAGTTCTTC. Translating it yields CASSYSRQGNNEQFF. V is TRBV6-5 and J is TRBJ2-1, with 7 nucleotides matching TRBD1. The CDR3 contains 15 residues. The germline V gene has CDR1 MNHEY and CDR2 SVGAGI. V dropped 0 bases and J dropped 5; count of bases not matched to a gene: 4.

The chain joins TRBV5-1 to TRBJ2-3, with a possible D match to TRBD1 (6 bases). Germline CDR1 and CDR2: SGHRS and YFSETQ. The CDR3 is 16 amino acids. V lost 7 bases and J lost 0, with 18 bases in between. The CDR3: CASSGLTGTSTDTQYF. CDR3 nucleotide sequence: TGCGCCAGCTCAGGGTTGACAGGCACTAGCACAGATACGCAGTATTTT.

CDR3 DNA: TGTGCCAGCAGCGTCGGGACAGGCCTTCCCTACGAGCAGTACTTC. Translating it yields CASSVGTGLPYEQYF. The chain employs TRBV9 and TRBJ2-7; 8 bases are a match to TRBD1. V lost 2 bases, J lost 2 bases, and 6 bases stayed unmatched. The CDR3 has 15 amino acids. Germline-derived CDR1 and CDR2 are SGDLS and YYNGEE.

This clonotype showed up many times. The chain recombines TRBV28 with TRBJ2-2; D tentatively reads TRBD1 or TRBD2 (5 bases each). V lost 9 bases and J 5 bases, leaving 19 bases between the germline ends. The CDR3 is 15 residues long. CDR1 and CDR2 from the germline V gene are MDHEN and SYDVKM. The CDR3 DNA sequence: TGTGCCAGTACTTGGCAGGGATGGAGGACCGGGGAGCTGTTTTTT. Amino acids: CASTWQGWRTGELFF.

This clonotype has at least ten counts. The chain has TRBV27 and TRBJ2-7; weak D call: TRBD1 (6 bases). Germline assignment: CDR1 MNHEY and CDR2 SMNVEV (reference sequence). The CDR3 length is 14 residues. V dropped 0 bases and J dropped 5 bases, with 11 bases sitting between them. The CDR3 spells CASSLSVRGNEQYF. The CDR3 nucleotides are TGTGCCAGCAGTTTATCCGTCAGGGGTAACGAGCAGTACTTC.

J is TRBJ2-7 and V is TRBV5-6; 10 bases agree with TRBD1. The CDR3 is made up of 15 amino acids. J lost 3 bases, V lost 4 bases, and 7 bases had no gene match. Per the germline V gene, CDR1 is SGHDT and CDR2 is YYEEEE. Here the CDR3 reads CASSLSGTGVYEQYF. In nucleotides, the CDR3 is TGTGCCAGCAGCCTATCCGGGACAGGGGTCTACGAGCAGTACTTC. The variable domain in full, completed from reference TRBV5-6 and TRBJ2-7, reads DAGVTQSPTHLIKTRGQQVTLRCSPKSGHDTVSWYQQALGQGPQFIFQYYEEEERQRGNFPDRFSGHQFPNYSSELNVNALLLGDSALYLCASSLSGTGVYEQYFGPGTRLTVT.

This clonotype was observed at least ten times. The V call is TRBV4-2, the J call TRBJ2-5; D gene uncertain. The V end was cut by 0 bases, the J end by 2 bases, with 10 bases between. Germline values: CDR1 LGHNA, CDR2 YNFKEQ. This CDR3 is 15 amino acids long. The CDR3 nucleotides read TGTGCCAGCAGCCAAGATAGGTTATTACAAGAGACCCAGTACTTC. Encoded protein: CASSQDRLLQETQYF.

J is TRBJ2-6 and V is TRBV19; TRBD1 might be the D (5 bases). V lost 2 bases to trimming and J lost 0 bases, with 11 bases between them. This CDR3 is 17 amino acids long. Germline assignment: CDR1 LNHDA and CDR2 SQIVND (reference sequence). The CDR3 DNA is TGTGCCAGTAGTATACAGGGCAGGAGCTCTGGGGCCAACGTCCTGACTTTC. It yields the protein CASSIQGRSSGANVLTF.

As concerns this clonotype: It may be a read error: a sequence one base away is much more abundant. In this CDR3 the conserved last residue, phenylalanine or tryptophan, is missing, so a read error is likely. The rearrangement joins TRBV28 to TRBJ1-2, with 8 positions matching TRBD1. The CDR3 loop spans 15 amino acids. CDR1 MDHEN and CDR2 SYDVKM come from the germline V gene. With 6 bases clipped from V and 8 bases from J, the junction kept 14 bases outside the gene matches. DNA of the CDR3: TGTGCCAGCAGACCTAGGACAGGGACTCCTCACGGCTACACCCTC. Translated, it gives CASRPRTGTPHGYTL.

This clonotype showed up many times. The chain links TRBV7-2 to TRBJ2-7; D gene ambiguous. This CDR3 is built from 14 residues. V was trimmed by 2 bases and J by 2 bases, leaving 10 bases between them. Germline lookup yields CDR1 SGHTA and CDR2 FQGNSA. CDR3: CASSLNLGTYEQYF. In nucleotides, the CDR3 is TGTGCCAGCAGCTTAAACCTGGGTACCTACGAGCAGTACTTC.

This clonotype was detected ten times or more. The rearrangement joins TRBV7-2 to TRBJ1-5; D unclear. The CDR3 is 15 residues long. The V end lost 4 bases, the J end lost 0 bases, and 10 bases lay between the germline ends. The germline gives CDR1 SGHTA, CDR2 FQGNSA. The CDR3 reads CASSSGVNSNQPQHF. DNA for the CDR3: TGTGCCAGCAGCTCGGGTGTAAATAGCAATCAGCCCCAGCATTTT.

This clonotype was observed at least ten times. This chain connects TRBV7-2 to TRBJ2-2; weak D call: TRBD2 (6 bases). CDR3 length: 14 residues. Germline CDR1 is SGHTA and CDR2 is FQGNSA. The ends were cut back, 3 bases at V and 7 bases at J, with 12 bases in the middle. CDR3 in DNA: TGTGCCAGCAGCTTGCGGGGAGACAACGGGGAGCTGTTTTTT. Its translation is CASSLRGDNGELFF.

This clonotype was counted many times. The chain has TRBV28 and TRBJ1-1, with a tentative D call TRBD1 (5 bases). Germline lookup yields CDR1 MDHEN and CDR2 SYDVKM. The CDR3 is 15 amino acids. V was shortened by 3 bases and J by 4 bases, with 15 bases between the two germline ends. This CDR3 reads CASSFVGGSGTEAFF. The DNA for the CDR3 is TGTGCCAGCAGTTTCGTGGGGGGGTCGGGCACTGAAGCTTTCTTT.

This clonotype was observed many times. This rearrangement joins TRBV5-5 to TRBJ2-7; D is unclear. V lost 0 bases and J 4 bases, leaving 17 bases between the germline ends. Germline CDR1 is SGHKS and CDR2 is YYEKEE (reference sequence). This CDR3 has 16 residues. This chain's CDR3 is CASSLGLGMDGYEQYF. CDR3 bases: TGTGCCAGCAGCTTGGGTCTGGGTATGGACGGATACGAGCAGTACTTC.

This clonotype has more than one count but fewer than ten. The CDR3 region is CASSILGGGSYEQYF. The CDR3 DNA follows: TGTGCCAGTAGTATACTGGGCGGGGGCTCCTACGAGCAGTACTTC. The V gene is TRBV19, the J gene TRBJ2-7; the match to TRBD2 covers 7 bases. The CDR3 covers 15 residues. The ends lost 2 bases at V and 0 bases at J; junction bases unmatched: 4. The germline CDR1 and CDR2 sequences are LNHDA and SQIVND (reference sequence).

This chain uses TRBV5-4 with TRBJ2-1, with D possibly TRBD2 on 5 matching bases. Germline-derived CDR1 and CDR2 are SGHNT and YYREEE (reference sequence). The CDR3 spans 14 residues. With 4 bases removed from V and 0 bases from J, the gap between germline ends came to 8 bases. For the CDR3, the DNA is TGTGCCAGCAGCCCCGCGGGCTCCTACAATGAGCAGTTCTTC. Translating gives CASSPAGSYNEQFF.

This clonotype was seen repeatedly, ten times or more. V is TRBV7-3 and J is TRBJ2-2; D remains unclear. The CDR3 loop spans 13 amino acids. The V end lost 2 bases, the J end lost 5 bases, and 6 bases lay between the germline ends. Germline V CDR1 and CDR2: SGHTA, FQGTGA. CDR3 residues: CASSLLSTGELFF. In DNA, the CDR3 is TGTGCCAGCAGCTTACTTTCAACCGGGGAGCTGTTTTTT.

This clonotype was observed many times. The rearrangement links TRBV7-2 to TRBJ1-4, with D possibly TRBD1 on 6 matching bases. Per germline, CDR1 SGHTA and CDR2 FQGNSA. This CDR3 is built from 15 residues. The V end lost 5 bases, the J end lost 3 bases, and 13 bases lay between the germline ends. In nucleotides, the CDR3 is TGTGCCAGCAGCGCACCGGGACAAGCTAATGAAAAACTGTTTTTT. Amino acids: CASSAPGQANEKLFF.

This clonotype was counted at least ten times. The chain combines TRBV6-5 with TRBJ1-2; 8 bases fit TRBD1. The germline V gene encodes CDR1 MNHEY and CDR2 SVGAGI. V was clipped by 4 bases and J by 2 bases; unmatched bases: 15. This CDR3 spans 18 amino acids. The CDR3 sequence is CASSSAIQGAGRNYGYTF. The DNA of the CDR3 is TGTGCCAGCAGTTCCGCCATTCAGGGGGCAGGGAGAAACTATGGCTACACCTTC.

Points on this clonotype: A much larger clone differs by one base, so this may be a read error. The chain joins TRBV7-3 to TRBJ2-2, with D possibly being TRBD2 (5 bases). CDR3 length equals 13 residues. Between the trimmed V and J ends, which lost 2 bases and 7 bases, there was a span of 8 bases. CDR1 SGHTA and CDR2 FQGTGA come from the germline V gene. This CDR3 is CASSLEGFGELFF. CDR3 nucleotide sequence: TGTGCCAGCAGCTTAGAGGGTTTCGGGGAGCTGTTTTTT.

This clonotype was counted ten times or more. The chain has TRBV7-2 and TRBJ2-7; D is perhaps TRBD2 (6 bases). The CDR3 has 14 amino acids. Trimming stripped 3 bases from V and 1 base from J, with 10 bases between. Per germline, CDR1 SGHTA and CDR2 FQGNSA. CDR3 coding DNA: TGTGCCAGCAGCTTCGGGGGATCTTCCTACGAGCAGTACTTC. Protein sequence: CASSFGGSSYEQYF.

In this sample, this clonotype turned up many times. The genes are TRBV7-2 and TRBJ1-4; no definite D call. The CDR3 covers 13 residues. Trimming took off 2 bases at V and 8 bases at J, with 9 bases between the two ends. CDR1 SGHTA and CDR2 FQGNSA come from the germline V gene. CDR3: CASSLPPGEKLFF. As DNA, the CDR3 is TGTGCCAGCAGCTTACCCCCAGGAGAAAAACTGTTTTTT.

This clonotype showed up just a few times. This sequence joins TRBV18 and TRBJ2-1; a weak D match, TRBD2 (6 bases). This CDR3 comprises 14 residues. Germline-derived CDR1 and CDR2 are KGHSH and LQKENI. Trimming shortened V by 5 bases and J by 4 bases, and 12 bases separated the two germline ends. CDR3 in amino acids: CASSRGTPYNEQFF. CDR3 in DNA: TGTGCCAGCTCAAGAGGGACTCCATACAATGAGCAGTTCTTC.

This clonotype was counted many times. The chain carries TRBV28 and TRBJ2-7; 9 bases are a match to TRBD1. The germline CDR1 and CDR2 sequences are MDHEN and SYDVKM. V shed 6 bases, J shed 6 bases, and the junction held 9 bases outside the gene matches. CDR3 length equals 14 residues. CDR3 nucleotide sequence: TGTGCCAGCAGACGGGGGACAGGGTTGTTCGAGCAGTACTTC. Residues: CASRRGTGLFEQYF.

This chain joins TRBV7-9 and TRBJ2-6; 8 bases match TRBD1. The CDR3 is made up of 18 amino acids. Germline V gene lookup returns CDR1 SEHNR and CDR2 FQNEAQ (reference sequence). The ends lost 2 bases at V and 0 bases at J; junction bases unmatched: 6. In DNA form, the CDR3 reads TGTGCCAGCAGCTTAAGCGGCAGGGGGCTCTCTGGGGCCAACGTCCTGACTTTC. It is translated as CASSLSGRGLSGANVLTF.

This clonotype was found a few times. The chain recombines TRBV11-1 with TRBJ1-6; 7 bases are shared with TRBD1. CDR1 is SGHAT, CDR2 FQDESV, per germline (reference sequence). CDR3 length equals 15 residues. V gave up 6 bases and J gave up 3 bases; unmatched junction bases: 5. The CDR3 sequence is CASRRTGGYNSPLHF. CDR3 DNA: TGTGCCAGCAGACGGACAGGAGGCTATAATTCACCCCTCCACTTT.